Sequencing of this T cell receptor (beta chain) was carried out in a study of tissue T cells after allogeneic stem cell transplantation. Time point denoted: mouse harvest day 7 after allogeneic transplant. Tail vein injection delivered 10^7 T-cell-depleted bone marrow cells and 10^6 splenic CD5+ T cells. This mouse GVHD model was MHC-mismatched B6 to BALB/c, profiled day 7 or 14. The CDR3 is 14 amino acids. CDR1 is LGHNA, CDR2 YSYQKL, per germline. V gave up 1 base and J gave up 3 bases; unmatched junction bases: 1. This clone qualifies as medium-sized (0.01 to 0.1%). The germline and genes are mouse ones. Sequencing ends 1 residue short of the CDR3 end; the germline J gene provides the rest. Sequenced by immunoSEQ multiplex PCR; TCRdb stores in-frame clones only, minus some. The sample lists 7,500 to 10,000 clones, about 44% occurring once.

This chain connects TRBV2 to TRBJ2-7; 9 bases fit TRBD2. The sequence was collected from a female BALB/c mouse given C57BL/6 T cells with graft-versus-host disease after an allogeneic hematopoietic cell transplant. Material for sequencing was gut tissue. The DNA read from the CDR3 is TGTGCCAGCAGCCAAGCTGGGGGGGACTATGAACAGTAC. Translating gives CASSQAGGDYEQY. The complete CDR3 reads CASSQAGGDYEQYF.